The 26 T cell receptor beta chains below come from one sample, sequenced in a study of CD8 T cells in Susac syndrome. Random hexamers primed reverse transcription of about 0.5 to 1 ug RNA. One entry per CDR3 protein results from TCRdb running MiXCR on the immunoSEQ multiplex PCR reads. This table holds 95,000 to 150,000 distinct CDR3 sequences, 96% found once. Sample: CD4+ T cells from PBMCs. The receptors were gathered from a human donor with Susac syndrome.

The V and J genes are TRBV7-2 and TRBJ2-1, with D possibly being TRBD2 (5 bases). Deletions cut 8 bases from V and 3 bases from J, with 11 bases between. Germline lookup yields CDR1 SGHTA and CDR2 FQGNSA. This CDR3 has 13 residues. For the CDR3, the DNA is TGTGCCAGCGGAAGTGAGGGCTACAATGAGCAGTTCTTC. It specifies CASGSEGYNEQFF.

V gene TRBV5-6 combines with J gene TRBJ2-1; D remains unclear. Trimming removed 4 bases from V and 1 base from J, with 6 bases in between. The CDR3 runs to 13 residues. CDR1 SGHDT and CDR2 YYEEEE come from the germline V gene. The DNA of the CDR3 is TGTGCCAGCAGCGACCAGTCCTACAATGAGCAGTTCTTC. The encoded protein is CASSDQSYNEQFF.

In its sample, this clonotype was seen once. The rearrangement uses TRBV5-6 and TRBJ2-5; D possibly matches TRBD1 or TRBD2 (5 bases each). Trimming removed 4 bases at V and 11 bases at J, with 24 bases between. This CDR3 is built from 15 residues. CDR1 SGHDT and CDR2 YYEEEE come from the germline V gene. The CDR3: CASSAPGQARDQQYF. The CDR3 nucleotides are TGTGCCAGCAGCGCCCCAGGCCAGGCCAGGGACCAACAGTACTTC. The whole variable domain, filled in from reference TRBV5-6 and TRBJ2-5, reads DAGVTQSPTHLIKTRGQQVTLRCSPKSGHDTVSWYQQALGQGPQFIFQYYEEEERQRGNFPDRFSGHQFPNYSSELNVNALLLGDSALYLCASSAPGQARDQQYFGPGTRLLVL.

The J gene is TRBJ1-1, the V gene TRBV29-1; TRBD1 matches at 7 bases. The CDR3 runs to 13 residues. Per the germline V gene, CDR1 is SQVTM and CDR2 is ANQGSEA. Trimming took 6 bases from V and 2 from J; bases not matched to a gene: 6. In nucleotides, the CDR3 is TGCAGCGTAAAGGGACAGATAAACACTGAAGCTTTCTTT. It specifies CSVKGQINTEAFF.

This clonotype was detected only once. The chain joins TRBV25-1 to TRBJ2-7, with 11 bases identical to TRBD2. The CDR3 is 14 amino acids. Germline trimming cut 2 bases from V and 8 bases from J; bases unmatched to any gene: 5. Germline-derived CDR1 and CDR2 are MGHDK and SYGVNS. This chain's CDR3 is CASSEGTSGRQQYF. In nucleotides, the CDR3 is TGTGCCAGCAGTGAAGGGACTAGCGGACGACAGCAGTACTTC.

This clonotype occurred once. The chain uses TRBV6-5 and TRBJ2-2, with a tentative D call TRBD1 (6 bases). Germline V lookup: CDR1 MNHEY, CDR2 SVGAGI. The CDR3 contains 13 residues. V was cut by 8 bases and J by 6 bases, with 13 bases left in between. The CDR3 DNA is TGTGCCAGCGGACGTCGACAGGCCGGGGAGCTGTTTTTT. Its translation is CASGRRQAGELFF.

This clonotype has only one observation. The J gene is TRBJ2-7, the V gene TRBV7-6; D may be TRBD2 (6 bases). The CDR3 is 13 residues long. Per the germline V gene, CDR1 is SGHVS and CDR2 is FNYEAQ. The V and J ends lost 5 bases and 7 bases respectively, with 15 bases between them. The CDR3 is CASSAATRDEQYF. CDR3 nucleotides: TGTGCCAGCAGCGCAGCGACTAGAGATGAGCAGTACTTC.

This chain connects TRBV29-1 to TRBJ1-4; no clear D. The CDR3 sequence is 13 residues long. The V end lost 7 bases, the J end lost 8 bases, and 17 bases lay between the germline ends. Germline CDR1 SQVTM, CDR2 ANQGSEA. The CDR3 protein is CSGGVWAGEKLFF. The CDR3 nucleotides read TGCAGCGGTGGGGTGTGGGCGGGGGAAAAACTGTTTTTT. Full variable domain (missing parts from reference TRBV29-1 and TRBJ1-4): SAVISQKPSRDICQRGTSLTIQCQVDSQVTMMFWYRQQPGQSLTLIATANQGSEATYESGFVIDKFPISRPNLTFSTLTVSNMSPEDSSIYLCSGGVWAGEKLFFGSGTQLSVL.

This chain joins TRBV29-1 and TRBJ1-5; D possibly corresponds to TRBD1 (6 bases). There are 13 residues in the CDR3. Germline V CDR1 and CDR2: SQVTM, ANQGSEA. Deletions cut 6 bases from V and 5 bases from J, with 14 bases between. CDR3 loop: CSVHTGFDQPQHF. DNA for the CDR3: TGCAGCGTCCACACAGGGTTTGATCAGCCCCAGCATTTT.

The chain links TRBV6-1 to TRBJ2-3, with TRBD2 matching 9 bases. The germline gives CDR1 MNHNS, CDR2 SASEGT. With V trimmed by 7 bases and J by 4 bases, 12 bases remained unmatched. This CDR3 contains 16 residues. For the CDR3, the DNA is TGTGCCAGCATGGAATCCTCTAGCGGGAAACCAGATACGCAGTATTTT. It is translated as CASMESSSGKPDTQYF.

The V gene is TRBV29-1, the J gene TRBJ2-7; 10 bases agree with TRBD1. The germline V gene has CDR1 SQVTM and CDR2 ANQGSEA. The CDR3 length is 13 residues. J lost 2 bases, V lost 4 bases, and 2 bases had no gene match. CDR3 DNA: TGCAGCGTTGCGGGACAGGGGACCTACGAGCAGTACTTC. This translates into CSVAGQGTYEQYF.

The genes are TRBV30 and TRBJ1-4; D call uncertain. CDR1 and CDR2 from the germline V gene are GTSNPN and SVGIG (reference sequence). The V end lost 1 base, the J end lost 6 bases, and 9 bases lay between the germline ends. CDR3 length: 13 amino acids. This CDR3 is CAWSADGYEKLFF. The CDR3 coding sequence is TGTGCCTGGAGTGCGGACGGCTATGAAAAACTGTTTTTT.

J is TRBJ2-1 and V is TRBV28, with D unresolved. Germline V gene sequence: CDR1 MDHEN, CDR2 SYDVKM. The V and J ends lost 9 bases and 10 bases respectively, with 10 bases between them. There are 10 residues in the CDR3. CDR3 sequence (DNA): TGTGCCAGTTCGCCGTGGGAGCAGTTCTTC. It specifies CASSPWEQFF.

The chain recombines TRBV29-1 with TRBJ2-7; D is tentatively TRBD1 or TRBD2 (5 bases each). Trimming took 3 bases from V and 9 from J, leaving 18 bases between them. The CDR3 consists of 13 residues. Germline V gene sequence: CDR1 SQVTM, CDR2 ANQGSEA. CDR3 nucleotide sequence: TGCAGCGTTGAGGGGGTCCTGGGGTCCGGGCAGTACTTC. Protein sequence: CSVEGVLGSGQYF.

The rearrangement uses TRBV27 and TRBJ2-1; TRBD2 matches 8 bases. After removal of 6 bases from V and 6 bases from J, the junction contained 16 bases not matched to a gene. Germline V CDR1 and CDR2: MNHEY, SMNVEV (reference sequence). The CDR3 consists of 17 residues. The CDR3 sequence is CASRGFGLAGGGNEQFF. For the CDR3, the DNA is TGTGCCAGCAGGGGGTTCGGATTGGCGGGAGGCGGCAATGAGCAGTTCTTC.

V and J are TRBV19 and TRBJ2-5, with D possibly TRBD1 on 6 matching bases. The germline gives CDR1 LNHDA, CDR2 SQIVND (reference sequence). V lost 4 bases and J 4 bases, leaving 19 bases between the germline ends. This CDR3 is built from 16 residues. CDR3 coding DNA: TGTGCCAGTAGTACAGATCAGGGGTATACGGGAGAGACCCAGTACTTC. Translated, it gives CASSTDQGYTGETQYF.

The J gene is TRBJ1-1, the V gene TRBV20-1, with TRBD1 as a possible D gene (5 bases). V lost 3 bases to trimming and J lost 0 bases, with 11 bases between them. The germline V gene encodes CDR1 DFQATT and CDR2 SNEGSKA (reference sequence). CDR3 length equals 14 residues. The DNA for the CDR3 is TGCAGTGCTAGCGACAGTTTAATGAACACTGAAGCTTTCTTT. This gives the protein CSASDSLMNTEAFF.

This clonotype was observed a single time. The genes are TRBV20-1 and TRBJ1-2; no firm D call. The length of the CDR3 is 10 residues. Between the trimmed V and J ends, which lost 6 bases and 5 bases, there was a span of 7 bases. Looked up from germline, CDR1 is DFQATT and CDR2 is SNEGSKA (reference sequence). The CDR3 loop reads CSADGYGYTF. CDR3 DNA: TGCAGTGCCGACGGATATGGCTACACCTTC.

The rearrangement uses TRBV5-4 and TRBJ2-1, with TRBD1 matching over 7 bases. Germline lookup yields CDR1 SGHNT and CDR2 YYREEE (reference sequence). V was pared by 3 bases and J by 2 bases, with 5 bases of the junction left unmatched. The length of the CDR3 is 15 residues. The CDR3 spells CASSSMDRTYNEQFF. As DNA, the CDR3 is TGTGCCAGCAGCTCCATGGACAGGACCTACAATGAGCAGTTCTTC.

The rearrangement uses TRBV11-1 and TRBJ2-2; a weak D match, TRBD2 (6 bases). V lost 2 bases and J lost 4, with 14 bases in between. The V gene's germline CDR1 is SGHAT and CDR2 FQDESV (reference sequence). This CDR3 is built from 16 residues. CDR3 in DNA: TGTGCCAGCAGCTTAAGACCGCAGGGAGGCACCGGGGAGCTGTTTTTT. This translates into CASSLRPQGGTGELFF.

The gene calls are TRBV6-1 and TRBJ1-6; 7 bases are shared with TRBD1. CDR3 length: 13 residues. V lost 6 bases, J lost 10 bases, and 6 bases stayed unmatched. Germline V gene data show CDR1 as MNHNS and CDR2 as SASEGT. CDR3 sequence reads: CASRTGRGSPLHF. The DNA for the CDR3 is TGTGCCAGCAGGACAGGGAGAGGATCACCCCTCCACTTT.

This chain links TRBV5-1 with TRBJ2-1; perhaps TRBD2 as D (7 bases). The CDR3 runs 13 residues. Germline CDR1 and CDR2: SGHRS and YFSETQ. The V gene lost 0 bases and the J gene lost 15 bases, with 16 bases spanning the gap. The CDR3 here is CASSLEGGGPMFF. The CDR3 DNA follows: TGCGCCAGCAGCTTGGAGGGGGGAGGGCCGATGTTCTTC.

The CDR3 spells CASSPDRAYGYTF. CDR3 nucleotides: TGTGCCAGCAGTCCAGACAGGGCTTATGGCTACACCTTC. The V and J genes are TRBV6-5 and TRBJ1-2; TRBD1 matches 7 bases. Germline values: CDR1 MNHEY, CDR2 SVGAGI. With 5 bases clipped from V and 5 bases from J, the junction kept 5 bases outside the gene matches. The CDR3 runs 13 residues.

This rearrangement joins TRBV20-1 to TRBJ2-7; D unresolved. Germline CDR1 is DFQATT and CDR2 is SNEGSKA (reference sequence). There are 14 residues in the CDR3. Trimming removed 0 bases at V and 0 bases at J, with 9 bases between. CDR3 DNA: TGCAGTGCTAGAGATGTCTGGAGCTCCTACGAGCAGTACTTC. It is translated as CSARDVWSSYEQYF.

The gene calls are TRBV11-2 and TRBJ2-5; TRBD2 is a possible D gene (6 bases). Trimming removed 5 bases at V and 4 bases at J, with 17 bases between. This CDR3 is 15 amino acids long. Germline lookup yields CDR1 SGHAT and CDR2 FQNNGV. This CDR3 is CASSADGGTSETQYF. CDR3 DNA: TGTGCCAGCAGCGCGGACGGCGGGACTTCAGAGACCCAGTACTTC.

The rearrangement links TRBV11-2 to TRBJ1-2; no firm D call. Looked up from germline, CDR1 is SGHAT and CDR2 is FQNNGV. CDR3 size: 13 residues. V lost 3 bases and J lost 4, with 9 bases in between. CDR3 in DNA: TGTGCCAGCAGCTTGGTGTCATCCTATGGCTACACCTTC. This sequence encodes CASSLVSSYGYTF.